This is a list of T cell receptor beta chains from one sample in a study of vaccination and CD4 T cells after COVID-19. TCRdb re-called the PCR reads with MiXCR, one entry per CDR3 protein. This sample has approximately 20,000 distinct CDR3 sequences, with around 33% found just once. These receptors lack a known antigen. Sequenced material: cultured CD4+ T cells from blood. The receptors originated from a human donor with COVID-19. Both conserved end residues are part of each CDR3. A D gene is named only where the DNA matches it firmly. Size tells how often a clone was seen (once, few, many) or the class of an expanded clone, and some rows leave it out.

j_gene: TRBJ1-2; abundance: NA; v_gene: TRBV5-1; d_gene: NA; CDR3nt: TGCGCCAGCAGCTCGGAGAGTCTAAACTATGGCTACACCTTC; CDR3aa: CASSSESLNYGYTF
j_gene: TRBJ2-2; abundance: NA; v_gene: TRBV19; d_gene: TRBD2; CDR3nt: TGTGCCAGTAGGGGGACTAACCTGGGGGAGCTGTTTTTT; CDR3aa: CASRGTNLGELFF
j_gene: TRBJ2-5; abundance: few; v_gene: TRBV7-7; d_gene: TRBD2; CDR3nt: TGTGCTAGCAGCTTCACAGCGGGGGGGGTAATGGAGACCCAGTACTTC; CDR3aa: CASSFTAGGVMETQYF
j_gene: TRBJ1-5; abundance: NA; v_gene: TRBV20-1; d_gene: NA; CDR3nt: TGCAGTGCTAGAGAGAGGGGGGGCAGGCAGCCCCAGCATTTT; CDR3aa: CSARERGGRQPQHF
j_gene: TRBJ1-2; abundance: NA; v_gene: TRBV7-2; d_gene: NA; CDR3nt: TGTGCCAGCAGCTTAGATCTTGTGGGCGGCTACACCTTC; CDR3aa: CASSLDLVGGYTF
j_gene: TRBJ1-1; abundance: few; v_gene: TRBV6-1; d_gene: TRBD1; CDR3nt: TGTGCCAGCAGACACGGACAGGGGGCTCTCACTGAAGCTTTCTTT; CDR3aa: CASRHGQGALTEAFF
j_gene: TRBJ2-3; abundance: NA; v_gene: TRBV5-1; d_gene: NA; CDR3nt: TGCGCCAGCAGCTTACGCGGGGTCCTCCCAGATACGCAGTATTTT; CDR3aa: CASSLRGVLPDTQYF
j_gene: TRBJ1-2; abundance: NA; v_gene: TRBV7-9; d_gene: NA; CDR3nt: TGTGCCAGCAGCTTGTTTGCCAGCCTGGGGGGCTACACCTTC; CDR3aa: CASSLFASLGGYTF
j_gene: TRBJ1-2; abundance: NA; v_gene: TRBV19; d_gene: NA; CDR3nt: TGTGCCAGTAGTATAGTGGCAGCTCCCTATGGCTACACCTTC; CDR3aa: CASSIVAAPYGYTF
j_gene: TRBJ2-7; abundance: NA; v_gene: TRBV6-5; d_gene: TRBD1; CDR3nt: TGTGCCAGCAGTTACCGGGACAGGGGCTACGAGCAGTACTTC; CDR3aa: CASSYRDRGYEQYF
j_gene: TRBJ1-1; abundance: NA; v_gene: TRBV28; d_gene: NA; CDR3nt: TGTGCCAGCAGAACCTCAGACAGGAGTAATACGGCTGAAGCTTTCTTT; CDR3aa: CASRTSDRSNTAEAFF
j_gene: TRBJ2-3; abundance: NA; v_gene: TRBV7-9; d_gene: TRBD2; CDR3nt: TGTGCCAGCAGCTCAGGGACTAGCGGGGGGTTTGGTACGCAGTATTTT; CDR3aa: CASSSGTSGGFGTQYF
j_gene: TRBJ1-2; abundance: few; v_gene: TRBV7-2; d_gene: NA; CDR3nt: TGTGCCAGCAGCTTACGGGGCAGTCCTCGGGGCTACACCTTC; CDR3aa: CASSLRGSPRGYTF
j_gene: TRBJ1-5; abundance: NA; v_gene: TRBV25-1; d_gene: NA; CDR3nt: TGTGCCAGCAGGGGGGGGGCGGGCCTGCCCCAGCATTTT; CDR3aa: CASRGGAGLPQHF
j_gene: TRBJ2-3; abundance: few; v_gene: TRBV5-1; d_gene: NA; CDR3nt: TGCGCCAGCACGTGGGGGGCGGGCACAGATACGCAGTATTTT; CDR3aa: CASTWGAGTDTQYF
j_gene: TRBJ1-1; abundance: once; v_gene: TRBV5-1; d_gene: TRBD1; CDR3nt: TGCGCCAGCAGCTTGGAAGGGGACAGGGCTCTGGCTTTCTTT; CDR3aa: CASSLEGDRALAFF
j_gene: TRBJ1-6; abundance: NA; v_gene: TRBV6-5; d_gene: NA; CDR3nt: TGTGCCAGCAGTTACTCGACGGTCGTGAGCTCCTATAATTCACCCCTCCACTTT; CDR3aa: CASSYSTVVSSYNSPLHF
j_gene: TRBJ1-2; abundance: NA; v_gene: TRBV20-1; d_gene: NA; CDR3nt: TGCAGTGCTATCACAGGGCGCGACTATGGCTACACCTTC; CDR3aa: CSAITGRDYGYTF
j_gene: TRBJ2-7; abundance: once; v_gene: TRBV6-1; d_gene: NA; CDR3nt: NA; CDR3aa: CASTSVGSGSYEQCF
j_gene: TRBJ1-1; abundance: NA; v_gene: TRBV28; d_gene: TRBD1; CDR3nt: TGTGCCAGCAGATTGGGACAGACTGAAGCTTTCTTT; CDR3aa: CASRLGQTEAFF
j_gene: TRBJ1-1; abundance: NA; v_gene: TRBV7-2; d_gene: NA; CDR3nt: TGTGCCAGCAGCCCCCGCCTTGCGGGTTTAAACACTGAAGCTTTCTTT; CDR3aa: CASSPRLAGLNTEAFF
j_gene: TRBJ2-4; abundance: NA; v_gene: TRBV5-1; d_gene: TRBD1; CDR3nt: TGCGCCAGCAGCTCGGACGGACAGGGGACAAACATTCAGTACTTC; CDR3aa: CASSSDGQGTNIQYF
j_gene: TRBJ1-1; abundance: once; v_gene: TRBV6-1; d_gene: NA; CDR3nt: TGTGCCAGCAGTCCAGGCAGGGCGAACACTGAAGCTTTCTTT; CDR3aa: CASSPGRANTEAFF
j_gene: TRBJ1-6; abundance: NA; v_gene: TRBV5-8; d_gene: NA; CDR3nt: TGTGCCAGCAGCTTGGGCGTAACCACCAATTCACCCCTCCACTTT; CDR3aa: CASSLGVTTNSPLHF
j_gene: TRBJ2-3; abundance: NA; v_gene: TRBV20-1; d_gene: TRBD2; CDR3nt: TGCAGTGCTAGAAAGCGGGGGGGCCCTGATACGCAGTATTTT; CDR3aa: CSARKRGGPDTQYF